There are many counts of the clone carrying this TCR beta chain. Each CDR3 protein is one row after TCRdb ran MiXCR on the 5' RACE reads. This table has about 430,000 distinct CDR3 sequences, 24% appearing once. The data originate from a study of T-cell memory formation after mild COVID-19. The sequence was obtained from an adult woman who had mild COVID-19 (a few samples of this study predate the infection). Cell type and time point are not known. Sequenced: PBMCs or a T cell subset sorted from them (not recorded which).

CDR3 residues: CASSAPGTDTQYF. CDR3 sequence (DNA): TGTGCCAGCAGCGCCCCTGGGACAGATACGCAGTATTTT. The V and J genes are TRBV7-3 and TRBJ2-3; no clear D gene. CDR3 size: 13 residues. Germline V CDR1 and CDR2: SGHTA, FQGTGA. V was cut by 5 bases and J by 3 bases, with 9 bases left in between.